Shown below are 32 T cell receptor beta chains from a single sample sequenced in a study of shared clonotypes between healthy human individuals. Assay: immunoSEQ multiplex PCR; the TCRdb copy retains only in-frame clones and omits some. The sample contains a few million clones, approximately 90% of which appear only once. The sample was naive CD4+ T cells sorted from blood. This sample's subset: CD45RA+ positively selected. Every receptor here comes from a young man in good health.

This chain connects TRBV6-6 to TRBJ2-7; perhaps TRBD1 as D (6 bases). The germline V gene encodes CDR1 MNHNY and CDR2 SVGAGI (reference sequence). Trimming took off 6 bases at V and 5 bases at J, with 14 bases between the two ends. The CDR3 is 13 residues long. The CDR3 sequence: CASSHNRDHEQYF. The CDR3 nucleotides read TGTGCCAGCAGCCACAACAGGGACCACGAGCAGTACTTC.

The V gene is TRBV6-5, the J gene TRBJ1-5; 7 nucleotides align to TRBD1. This CDR3 is 14 amino acids long. The junction had 11 bases not matched to a gene; V was cut back by 6 bases and J by 9 bases. Germline CDR1 and CDR2: MNHEY and SVGAGI. The CDR3 region is CASRETGASRPQHF. The CDR3 nucleotides are TGTGCCAGCAGGGAAACAGGGGCGTCTAGGCCCCAGCATTTT.

J is TRBJ1-2 and V is TRBV19; D is ambiguous. With 5 bases removed from V and 2 bases from J, the gap between germline ends came to 15 bases. This CDR3 contains 15 residues. Per germline, CDR1 LNHDA and CDR2 SQIVND (reference sequence). As DNA, the CDR3 is TGTGCCAGTAGTCGGACGGGCCTCCAAAACTATGGCTACACCTTC. It is translated as CASSRTGLQNYGYTF.

V gene TRBV28 combines with J gene TRBJ1-1; D is ambiguous. V was clipped by 4 bases and J by 7 bases, with 13 bases between them. Germline assignment: CDR1 MDHEN and CDR2 SYDVKM. This CDR3 spans 13 amino acids. The CDR3 sequence: CASSSGGKNEAFF. DNA for the CDR3: TGTGCCAGCAGTTCCGGCGGAAAGAATGAAGCTTTCTTT.

The chain uses TRBV5-1 and TRBJ1-2; 9 positions match TRBD1. The CDR3 runs 14 residues. CDR1 is SGHRS, CDR2 YFSETQ, per germline. The J segment lost 7 bases and the V segment lost 1 base, leaving 5 bases of the junction unmatched. The CDR3, as DNA: TGCGCCAGCAGCTTGAAGGGACAGGGTTCTGGCTACACCTTC. This gives the protein CASSLKGQGSGYTF.

This clone came up once. The chain is built from TRBV6-5 and TRBJ2-3; D unresolved. This CDR3 is 14 amino acids long. CDR1 MNHEY and CDR2 SVGAGI come from the germline V gene. Trimming cost V 5 bases and J 0 bases, with 9 bases left between them. As DNA, the CDR3 is TGTGCCAGCAGTCCACGGGTTAGCACAGATACGCAGTATTTT. This gives the protein CASSPRVSTDTQYF.

The chain joins TRBV10-3 to TRBJ2-5; D tentatively fits TRBD1 or TRBD2 (5 bases each). TRBJ2-7 explains the end of the DNA better; the J call may be wrong. Germline V gives CDR1 ENHRY, CDR2 SYGVKD. The CDR3 contains 13 residues. The CDR3 sequence is CAIRGDQVGEQYF. The CDR3 DNA reads as TGTGCCATCAGGGGGGACCAGGTGGGCGAGCAGTACTTC.

This clone was seen a handful of times. For the CDR3, the DNA is TGTGCCAGCAGGGTGAACACTGAAGCTTTCTTT. Encoded protein: CASRVNTEAFF. The chain has TRBV10-3 and TRBJ1-1; TRBD1 might be the D (5 bases). With 10 bases removed from V and 0 bases from J, the gap between germline ends came to 6 bases. CDR1 and CDR2 from the germline V gene are ENHRY and SYGVKD. The CDR3 runs to 11 residues.

Details on this clone: Other DNA sequences of this sample code for an identical CDR3. The V and J genes are TRBV5-1 and TRBJ2-3; TRBD1 matches at 7 bases. CDR3 size: 14 residues. Germline trimming cut 4 bases from V and 2 bases from J; bases unmatched to any gene: 4. Germline CDR1 SGHRS, CDR2 YFSETQ. For the CDR3, the DNA is TGCGCCAGCAGCCCGGGACAGTCCACAGATACGCAGTATTTT. Its protein is CASSPGQSTDTQYF.

The gene calls are TRBV5-5 and TRBJ2-7; D not resolved. CDR1 is SGHKS, CDR2 YYEKEE, per germline (reference sequence). The CDR3 length is 12 residues. V dropped 4 bases and J dropped 4 bases, with 9 bases sitting between them. The CDR3 DNA follows: TGTGCCAGCAGCCAACTCAATTACGAGCAGTACTTC. It yields the protein CASSQLNYEQYF. The full variable domain, rest sourced from reference TRBV5-5 and TRBJ2-7, is DAGVTQSPTHLIKTRGQQVTLRCSPISGHKSVSWYQQVLGQGPQFIFQYYEKEERGRGNFPDRFSARQFPNYSSELNVNALLLGDSALYLCASSQLNYEQYFGPGTRLTVT.

The rearrangement uses TRBV13 and TRBJ2-1, with TRBD1 identical over 8 bases. The germline V gene has CDR1 PRHDT and CDR2 FYEKMQ (reference sequence). Trimming took 5 bases from V and 7 from J; bases not matched to a gene: 10. The CDR3 has 15 amino acids. This CDR3 is CASSQTNNRGNEQFF. CDR3 bases: TGTGCCAGCAGCCAAACTAACAACAGGGGGAATGAGCAGTTCTTC.

The chain recombines TRBV28 with TRBJ1-2; D is unresolved. Germline CDR1 MDHEN, CDR2 SYDVKM. V lost 3 bases to trimming and J lost 5 bases, with 10 bases between them. The CDR3 has 13 amino acids. The DNA of the CDR3 is TGTGCCAGCAGTTTTGTCCGTGTATATGGCTACACCTTC. It codes for CASSFVRVYGYTF.

The rearrangement joins TRBV19 to TRBJ2-5; no firm D call. Per the germline V gene, CDR1 is LNHDA and CDR2 is SQIVND (reference sequence). The CDR3 loop spans 13 amino acids. Trimming removed 4 bases from V and 5 bases from J, with 11 bases in between. This CDR3 reads CASSRGRYETQYF. CDR3 nucleotides: TGTGCCAGTAGTAGGGGTCGGTACGAGACCCAGTACTTC.

As for this clone: A much larger clonotype is one base distant, so this may be a read error. Other DNA sequences within the sample encode an identical CDR3. CDR3 residues: CASSQGENTEAFF. In DNA, the CDR3 is TGTGCCAGCTCCCAAGGAGAGAACACTGAAGCTTTCTTT. J is TRBJ1-1 and V is TRBV18, with D unclear. V lost 6 bases to trimming and J lost 1 base, with 9 bases between them. The CDR3 has 13 residues. Germline V gene sequence: CDR1 KGHSH, CDR2 LQKENI. The full variable domain, in which reference TRBV18 and TRBJ1-1 provide the parts outside the CDR3, is NAGVMQNPRHLVRRRGQEARLRCSPMKGHSHVYWYRQLPEEGLKFMVYLQKENIIDESGMPKERFSAEFPKEGPSILRIQQVVRGDSAAYFCASSQGENTEAFFGQGTRLTVV.

The chain couples TRBV5-4 to TRBJ1-4, with D possibly matching TRBD1 (5 bases). Germline assignment: CDR1 SGHNT and CDR2 YYREEE (reference sequence). The CDR3 consists of 15 residues. V lost 5 bases and J lost 0, with 11 bases in between. Written as DNA, the CDR3 is TGTGCCAGCAGATCTGACAGAGCAACTAATGAAAAACTGTTTTTT. The encoded protein is CASRSDRATNEKLFF.

The J gene is TRBJ2-7, the V gene TRBV6-5; 9 bases align to TRBD1. This CDR3 comprises 15 residues. The ends lost 2 bases at V and 4 bases at J; junction bases unmatched: 6. CDR1 is MNHEY and CDR2 is SVGAGI in the germline V gene. The CDR3: CASSYLRQGGYEQYF. CDR3 bases: TGTGCCAGCAGTTACCTGAGACAGGGGGGTTACGAGCAGTACTTC.

The chain employs TRBV4-3 and TRBJ2-3, with TRBD2 matching 10 bases. From germline, CDR1 is LGHNA and CDR2 YSLEER. Unmatched junction bases numbered 8, after V lost 1 base and J lost 4 bases. This CDR3 contains 17 residues. This CDR3 reads CASSQGVASGSPDTQYF. DNA for the CDR3: TGCGCCAGCAGCCAAGGAGTAGCTAGCGGGAGTCCAGATACGCAGTATTTT.

The CDR3 sequence: CASRAGEVTDTQYF. The CDR3 DNA reads as TGCGCCAGCAGAGCCGGGGAGGTCACAGATACGCAGTATTTT. The chain is built from TRBV5-1 and TRBJ2-3; TRBD2 is a possible D gene (6 bases). V gave up 5 bases and J gave up 2 bases, with 12 bases separating them. This CDR3 has 14 amino acids. Germline CDR1 SGHRS, CDR2 YFSETQ.

The chain links TRBV9 to TRBJ2-7, with TRBD2 matching over 9 bases. There are 15 residues in the CDR3. Unmatched junction bases numbered 4, after V lost 0 bases and J lost 3 bases. CDR1 and CDR2 (germline): SGDLS, YYNGEE. For the CDR3, the DNA is TGTGCCAGCAGCGTAGGGGCTAGCGGGATCTACGAGCAGTACTTC. Protein sequence: CASSVGASGIYEQYF.

The J gene is TRBJ1-6, the V gene TRBV6-5; no clear D. CDR3 length equals 15 residues. Germline V CDR1 and CDR2: MNHEY, SVGAGI. Trimming cost V 2 bases and J 2 bases, with 7 bases left between them. CDR3 region: CASSYTGTYNSPLHF. In nucleotides, the CDR3 is TGTGCCAGCAGTTACACGGGGACCTATAATTCACCCCTCCACTTT.

The rearrangement joins TRBV5-1 to TRBJ2-7; D uncertain. This CDR3 is built from 13 residues. V lost 0 bases to trimming and J lost 6 bases, with 10 bases between them. Germline V gene data show CDR1 as SGHRS and CDR2 as YFSETQ. Here the CDR3 DNA reads TGCGCCAGCAGCTTGGTCCGAGCCACCGAGCAGTACTTC. Translating gives CASSLVRATEQYF.

The chain links TRBV29-1 to TRBJ1-5; 9 bases are a match to TRBD1. Germline CDR1 is SQVTM and CDR2 is ANQGSEA. J gave up 2 bases and V 6 bases, and 5 bases lay outside the gene matches. This CDR3 comprises 14 residues. DNA of the CDR3: TGCAGCGTAGGGACAGGGAAGGGCAATCAGCCCCAGCATTTT. This codes for CSVGTGKGNQPQHF. Full variable domain (missing parts from reference TRBV29-1 and TRBJ1-5): SAVISQKPSRDICQRGTSLTIQCQVDSQVTMMFWYRQQPGQSLTLIATANQGSEATYESGFVIDKFPISRPNLTFSTLTVSNMSPEDSSIYLCSVGTGKGNQPQHFGDGTRLSIL.

This clone has more than one count but fewer than ten. The chain is built from TRBV6-6 and TRBJ1-5; TRBD1 aligns across 7 bases. The CDR3 extends over 14 amino acids. The J segment lost 2 bases and the V segment lost 9 bases, leaving 7 bases of the junction unmatched. In germline, CDR1 is MNHNY, CDR2 SVGAGI (reference sequence). The CDR3 loop reads CASRGPEGNQPQHF. Written as DNA, the CDR3 is TGTGCCAGTAGGGGGCCGGAGGGCAATCAGCCCCAGCATTTT.

The rearrangement links TRBV5-4 to TRBJ2-3; D possibly corresponds to TRBD2 (6 bases). CDR3 length: 16 residues. The ends were cut back, 5 bases at V and 2 bases at J, with 18 bases in the middle. Per germline, CDR1 SGHNT and CDR2 YYREEE (reference sequence). The CDR3 nucleotides read TGTGCCAGCAGTACCCAGGTGGAGCGGGTCACAGATACGCAGTATTTT. This translates into CASSTQVERVTDTQYF.

The J gene is TRBJ1-4, the V gene TRBV6-5; 11 nucleotides line up with TRBD1. V gave up 0 bases and J gave up 7 bases; unmatched junction bases: 4. Germline V lookup: CDR1 MNHEY, CDR2 SVGAGI. The CDR3 is 16 residues long. CDR3 DNA sequence: TGTGCCAGCAGTTACTCCGGGACAGGGGGGACTGAAAAACTGTTTTTT. Residues: CASSYSGTGGTEKLFF.

V is TRBV4-3 and J is TRBJ2-1; 10 bases are a match to TRBD2. This CDR3 has 18 amino acids. Germline values: CDR1 LGHNA, CDR2 YSLEER. The J segment lost 1 base and the V segment lost 1 base, leaving 7 bases of the junction unmatched. The CDR3, as DNA: TGCGCCAGCAGCCAAGGGTGGGCAGCGGGAGGGTCCTACAATGAGCAGTTCTTC. It encodes CASSQGWAAGGSYNEQFF.

The chain has TRBV23-1 and TRBJ2-2; 11 bases line up with TRBD1. TRBV23-1 is labeled an ORF, and its function is uncertain. The junction had 16 bases not matched to a gene; V was cut back by 2 bases and J by 8 bases. The CDR3 is 19 residues long. CDR3 sequence: CASSQPLTGQGVFPGELFF. The CDR3 DNA is TGCGCCAGCAGTCAACCATTGACGGGACAGGGGGTTTTCCCTGGGGAGCTGTTTTTT.

Here the CDR3 reads CASGRDSVGEAFF. In nucleotides, the CDR3 is TGTGCCAGCGGGAGGGACAGCGTGGGGGAAGCTTTCTTT. The V call is TRBV2, the J call TRBJ1-1; the match to TRBD1 covers 7 bases. Per the germline V gene, CDR1 is SNHLY and CDR2 is FYNNEI. Trimming at V came to 8 bases and at J to 8 bases, leaving 11 bases not matched to a gene. The length of the CDR3 is 13 residues. Full variable domain (remainder filled in from reference TRBV2 and TRBJ1-1): EPEVTQTPSHQVTQMGQEVILRCVPISNHLYFYWYRQILGQKVEFLVSFYNNEISEKSEIFDDQFSVERPDGSNFTLKIRSTKLEDSAMYFCASGRDSVGEAFFGQGTRLTVV.

This clone was counted a single time. No DNA is shown, since the ends of the CDR3 on it are uncertain; the CDR3 is the one TCRdb lists. V is TRBV7-2 and J is TRBJ1-2; the table's TRBD1 call for D was not verified on the DNA. The CDR3 is 14 residues long, ends included. Germline values: CDR1 SGHTA, CDR2 FQGNSA. The CDR3 loop is CASSLIWAGGASTF.

This chain connects TRBV19 to TRBJ1-2; TRBD1 agrees at 11 bases. The CDR3 is 15 amino acids. The V and J ends lost 4 bases and 8 bases, in that order; junction bases with no gene match: 9. Germline values: CDR1 LNHDA, CDR2 SQIVND (reference sequence). CDR3 region: CASSTGQGAYLGYTF. The CDR3 bases are TGTGCCAGTAGTACCGGACAGGGGGCTTACTTGGGCTACACCTTC.

The chain couples TRBV10-1 to TRBJ2-1; the D gene could be TRBD1 or TRBD2 (5 bases each). V was pared by 5 bases and J by 0 bases, with 14 bases between. Germline V gene data show CDR1 as WNHNN and CDR2 as SYGVQD (reference sequence). CDR3 length equals 16 residues. For the CDR3, the DNA is TGCGCCAGCAGTCGGACCGGGACCCACTCCTACAATGAGCAGTTCTTC. Protein product: CASSRTGTHSYNEQFF.

The V call is TRBV14, the J call TRBJ1-1, with D tentatively TRBD1 (5 bases). The length of the CDR3 is 16 residues. Trimming shortened V by 0 bases and J by 2 bases, and 13 bases separated the two germline ends. The germline V gene encodes CDR1 SGHDN and CDR2 FVKESK. CDR3 nucleotides: TGTGCCAGCAGCCAAGAGGGAAGGGGTGTAAACACTGAAGCTTTCTTT. Protein sequence: CASSQEGRGVNTEAFF. Combining the CDR3 with reference TRBV14 and TRBJ1-1 gives the whole variable domain EAGVTQFPSHSVIEKGQTVTLRCDPISGHDNLYWYRRVMGKEIKFLLHFVKESKQDESGMPNNRFLAERTGGTYSTLKVQPAELEDSGVYFCASSQEGRGVNTEAFFGQGTRLTVV.